Shown below are 8 T cell receptor beta chains from a single sample sequenced in a study of CD4 T cells in relation to SARS-CoV-2 and coronaviruses. Unexposed donor CD4+ T cells date from about 2010-2018, before the COVID-19 pandemic. The cells were cultured for around ten days before CD4+ T cells were isolated. Their recognized antigens are unknown. TCRdb keeps only in-frame clones here, not all; method: immunoSEQ multiplex PCR. Here the sample spans more than 25,000 clones, 60% to 85% being singletons. The material sequenced was CD4+ T cells from PBMCs, cultured in vitro. Receptors were obtained from a human donor in good health.

The chain is built from TRBV30 and TRBJ2-4; 10 nucleotides line up with TRBD2. The CDR3 has 16 residues. With V trimmed by 2 bases and J by 4 bases, 8 bases remained unmatched. The V gene's germline CDR1 is GTSNPN and CDR2 SVGIG (reference sequence). The CDR3 protein is CAWSPRTSGAKNIQYF. The CDR3 DNA is TGTGCCTGGAGTCCTCGGACTAGCGGAGCAAAAAACATTCAGTACTTC.

This chain uses TRBV7-2 with TRBJ1-6, with D perhaps TRBD1 (5 bases). Germline V gene data show CDR1 as SGHTA and CDR2 as FQGNSA. The germline V and J ends were trimmed by 3 bases and 3 bases, with 9 bases remaining between them. This CDR3 region has 15 residues. This chain's CDR3 is CASSLGGVYNSPLHF. CDR3 nucleotides: TGTGCCAGCAGCTTGGGGGGGGTCTATAATTCACCCCTCCACTTT.

The gene calls are TRBV28 and TRBJ1-1; unclear D gene. V was cut by 5 bases and J by 1 base, with 14 bases left in between. The CDR3 length is 15 residues. Germline V gene sequence: CDR1 MDHEN, CDR2 SYDVKM. The CDR3 bases are TGTGCCAGCAGTCTTTCCATAGCTTCGAACACTGAAGCTTTCTTT. This codes for CASSLSIASNTEAFF. Based on the CDR3 plus reference TRBV28 and TRBJ1-1, the full variable domain is DVKVTQSSRYLVKRTGEKVFLECVQDMDHENMFWYRQDPGLGLRLIYFSYDVKMKEKGDIPEGYSVSREKKERFSLILESASTNQTSMYLCASSLSIASNTEAFFGQGTRLTVV.

J is TRBJ1-1 and V is TRBV30; the match to TRBD1 covers 8 bases. J was trimmed by 6 bases and V by 3 bases; bases with no gene match: 9. CDR1 and CDR2 from the germline V gene are GTSNPN and SVGIG (reference sequence). This CDR3 region has 14 residues. The CDR3 is CAWREQGAEAEAFF. The CDR3 nucleotides read TGTGCCTGGAGGGAGCAGGGGGCCGAGGCTGAAGCTTTCTTT.

The V call is TRBV7-2, the J call TRBJ2-5, with D possibly being TRBD1 (6 bases). There are 12 residues in the CDR3. Germline CDR1 is SGHTA and CDR2 is FQGNSA. Trimming left V 1 base short and J 7 bases short, with 7 bases between. The CDR3, as DNA: TGTGCCAGCAGCTTAGAGGACAGGACCCAGTACTTC. Protein: CASSLEDRTQYF.

The V gene is TRBV29-1, the J gene TRBJ2-7, with D tentatively TRBD1 (5 bases). From germline, CDR1 is SQVTM and CDR2 ANQGSEA. The CDR3 sequence is 12 residues long. The CDR3 DNA reads as TGCAGTGCTAGGGGAATCTCCTACGAGCAGTACTTC. It yields the protein CSARGISYEQYF.

The rearrangement joins TRBV19 to TRBJ1-2; 7 positions match TRBD1. CDR3 length: 15 residues. Germline values: CDR1 LNHDA, CDR2 SQIVND (reference sequence). V was clipped by 3 bases and J by 3 bases; unmatched bases: 7. The CDR3 here is CASSIVGQAYYGYTF. CDR3 in DNA: TGTGCCAGTAGTATTGTCGGACAGGCGTACTATGGCTACACCTTC.

The chain carries TRBV5-1 and TRBJ1-6; tentatively, D is TRBD1 (6 bases). This CDR3 comprises 17 residues. In germline, CDR1 is SGHRS, CDR2 YFSETQ. The germline V and J ends were trimmed by 0 bases and 4 bases, with 14 bases remaining between them. CDR3 bases: TGCGCCAGCAGCTTGGGTCCAGGGGAGGTTTATAATTCACCCCTCCACTTT. Its translation is CASSLGPGEVYNSPLHF.